This TCR beta chain was profiled in a study of sequential checkpoint blockade in melanoma. At the level of the study: Randomization was 1:1 between first-line nivolumab→ipilimumab and ipilimumab→nivolumab.

Treatment noted: randomized to nivolumab then ipilimumab (arm A) or the reverse (arm B). From thawed PBMCs, live CD3+CD8+ cells negative for CD19 and CD56 were sorted. Repertoires were generated with immunoSEQ multiplex PCR, while TCRdb's copy carries only in-frame clones and drops some. Found here are roughly 18,000 clones, around 68% of them singletons; the top ten hold around 18%. The receptor was derived from a human donor with melanoma. The source material was CD8+ T cells sorted from blood (inferred from file names), sampled from a patient given nivolumab and ipilimumab in sequence.

This CDR3 reads CASSQDGGTGVYYEQYF. The CDR3 DNA follows: TGCGCCAGCAGCCAAGATGGTGGGACAGGGGTATACTACGAGCAGTACTTC. The genes are TRBV4-1 and TRBJ2-5, with 10 bases matching TRBD1. The better agreement between TRBJ2-7 and the DNA end casts doubt on the J call. This CDR3 comprises 17 residues. Germline V CDR1 and CDR2: MGHRA, YSYEKL.